What follows is one T cell receptor (beta chain) and its context. What it binds is unknown. Co-extraction of RNA and DNA was performed on about 19-31 mg of unsorted bulk tissue. These data come from a study of tumor-infiltrating lymphocytes in primary liver carcinoma. Study as a whole: Men and women, 30 to 69 years of age, made up the patients. Findings and caveats of the study: The proportion of top clones found throughout all five tumor regions was only about 7-25%.

Trimming cost V 5 bases and J 10 bases, with 18 bases left between them. Germline CDR1 is MNHNS and CDR2 is SASEGT. The CDR3 has 14 residues. Making TCR beta cDNA involved around 510 ng total RNA and a constant-region primer. Three nested multiplex PCR rounds of slightly modified ARM-PCR generated TCR beta libraries. Both of the initial two PCR rounds ran for nine to ten cycles and employed TRBV1-TRBV30 forward primers alongside a C-beta reverse primer. TCRdb re-analysed the multiplex PCR reads in MiXCR, keeping a single row per CDR3 protein. The sample includes 90,000 to 140,000 distinct CDR3 sequences, roughly 80% of them seen just once.

This TCR derives from a man between 40 and 49 years old with primary liver carcinoma and hepatitis B virus infection. V gene TRBV6-1 combines with J gene TRBJ1-5; D is perhaps TRBD1 (6 bases). Source material: liver tumor tissue from sampling region 3. Subset indicated: tumor region T3, left-lateral pole. The CDR3 DNA sequence: TGTGCCAGCAGTCTACAGGGTGTCACTCATCCCCAGCATTTT. Encoded protein: CASSLQGVTHPQHF.